The sequence of this T cell receptor (beta chain) was determined in a study of T-cell memory formation after mild COVID-19 (dated by TCRdb to 2020 to 2023). Regarding the study in general: Most TCR sequence clusters were specific to one of the two donors. In a couple of donors, T-cell clones that expanded and contracted after mild COVID-19 were followed by sequencing TCRalpha and TCRbeta repertoires longitudinally. Two young, previously healthy adult volunteers made up the cohort, one male and one female. General findings and caveats noted by the study authors: The study covered only a couple of mild cases, and larger cohorts including severe cases with pre-infection samples were considered necessary. Some responding clones were detected in pre-infection memory, which suggested that pre-existing cross-reactive memory T cells had joined the SARS-CoV-2 response. From day 15 to 85, contracting clones showed balanced CD4/CD8 phenotypes, whereas a second wave of clones that expanded from day 15 to 37 leaned towards CD4+. Contracting CD4+ clones were found mainly in CM and EM memory subsets, while CD8+ clones were enriched in EMRA. The second-wave clones that peaked on day 37 were not confirmed to be SARS-CoV-2 specific.

Turning to this clonotype: Its cognate antigen has yet to be identified. Base qualities were left out, and no much larger clone turns up one base away.

TCRdb shows the sequencer as Illumina NovaSeq 6000. Using 5'RACE with constant-segment primers, TCRalpha and TCRbeta cDNA libraries were constructed, with sample barcodes and unique molecular identifiers added in the process. Trizol reagent was used to extract RNA from every sample. Amplification of the libraries took two PCR steps, and the second step added a second sample barcode plus Illumina TruSeq adapters. Sequencing of the libraries was done on an Illumina NovaSeq, producing 2 x 150 bp paired-end reads. Per the original workflow: The reads were demultiplexed and collapsed into UMI-guided consensus sequences using migec v1.2.7. Using mixcr v2.1.11, UMI consensuses were aligned to TRA and TRB V and J templates and then assembled into clonotypes. A clonotype was counted as expanded or contracted only if both edgeR and NoisET called the change significant, with noise models trained on biological replicates. edgeR calls used a false discovery rate-adjusted p below 0.01 and a log2 fold-change threshold of 1. As an exploratory analysis of dynamics, max-normalized trajectories of the 1000 most abundant clonotypes were examined with PCA combined with hierarchical clustering. Separately sequenced CD4+ and CD8+ repertoires were used to assign a CD4 or CD8 phenotype to each responding clone. In TCRdb, the public reads were trimmed at Q25 with fastp and aligned with MiXCR, with productive beta chains retained. Rows matching on CDR3 protein sequence are summarized as one entry with the most common DNA and genes. These V and J calls derive from TCRdb rather than the authors' analysis. In all, the sample holds about 470,000 distinct CDR3 sequences, and 20% to 30% of those were seen once. Around 13% of the sample comes from the top ten.

Ficoll-Paque density gradient centrifugation was the method used to isolate PBMCs. Sequencing was done on a sample of PBMCs or a T cell subset sorted from them (not recorded which). The sequence derives from an adult woman who had mild COVID-19 (a few samples of this study predate the infection). The sample titles of this study are shuffled in the database, so cell type and time point are left out; the donor was told from shared clones.

The DNA is TGTGCCAGCAGCTTGTCTGCAGGGGTGGAAGAGACCCAGTACTTC. The encoded protein is CASSLSAGVEETQYF. The V and J segments used are TRBV5-5 and TRBJ2-5, and perhaps TRBD1 as D gene, on 6 matching bases. In the germline V gene (reference sequence), CDR1 corresponds to SGHKS and CDR2 to YYEKEE. V lost 1 base and J lost 3 bases; the stretch between them is 13 bases long. Its CDR3 holds 15 amino acids, cysteine through phenylalanine. Solely the CDR3 DNA is kept, with 45 bases framed from the first base.